The 5 T cell receptor beta chains given below trace back to one sample, sequenced in a study of regulatory T cells in long-lasting Graves disease. Time point specified: persistent/refractory GD, antithyroid drugs over 5 years with positive TRAb. Following extraction of RNA from PBMCs, that RNA was used to make the TCR library. Combining iRepertoire HTBI primers with Arm-PCR of CDR3 regions, the authors built TCR beta libraries. TCRdb reprocessed the multiplex PCR reads with MiXCR, giving one entry per CDR3 protein. The sample has 350,000 to 500,000 distinct CDR3 sequences, 21% seen once. This specimen consisted of peripheral blood mononuclear cells (PBMCs), obtained when the disease was refractory, from a patient treated with antithyroid drugs. These receptors were obtained from a female donor with Graves disease.

This clonotype appeared a few times. The chain recombines TRBV10-3 with TRBJ2-6; D unresolved. The CDR3 is 17 residues long. Trimming shortened V by 4 bases and J by 0 bases, and 13 bases separated the two germline ends. Per the germline V gene, CDR1 is ENHRY and CDR2 is SYGVKD. CDR3 nucleotides: TGTGCCATCAGTGTGCGGACCGCGAACTCTGGGGCCAACGTCCTGACTTTC. Protein sequence: CAISVRTANSGANVLTF.

The chain carries TRBV2 and TRBJ1-4; the D is unclear. With 8 bases removed from V and 2 bases from J, the gap between germline ends came to 12 bases. The CDR3 is 14 amino acids. In germline, CDR1 is SNHLY, CDR2 FYNNEI. The CDR3 DNA reads as TGTGCCAGCCAGAGGACTCCGACTAATGAAAAACTGTTTTTT. Amino acids: CASQRTPTNEKLFF.

This rearrangement joins TRBV7-9 to TRBJ1-5, with D perhaps TRBD1 (6 bases). CDR1 and CDR2 from the germline V gene are SEHNR and FQNEAQ (reference sequence). V was trimmed by 1 base and J by 10 bases, leaving 14 bases between them. The CDR3 extends over 14 amino acids. CDR3 in amino acids: CASSLEGGRGPQHF. The CDR3 DNA sequence: TGTGCCAGCAGCTTAGAAGGGGGGCGGGGTCCCCAGCATTTT.

This clonotype came up many times. V is TRBV28 and J is TRBJ2-5, with D possibly being TRBD1 (5 bases). Germline CDR1 is MDHEN and CDR2 is SYDVKM. This CDR3 contains 14 residues. Trimming removed 7 bases from V and 3 bases from J, with 15 bases in between. The CDR3 is CASIDRGLEETQYF. The CDR3 DNA reads as TGTGCCAGCATAGATAGGGGCCTCGAAGAGACCCAGTACTTC.

As to this clonotype: At one of its ends the junction is not consistent with the germline gene, which may arise from a read error. The chain combines TRBV19 with TRBJ1-6, with D possibly being TRBD1 (5 bases). Germline CDR1 LNHDA, CDR2 SQIVND (reference sequence). The CDR3 loop spans 17 amino acids. CDR3 amino acids: CASSTPPGSGYNSPFHF. CDR3 DNA sequence: TGTGCCAGTAGTACACCTCCAGGGTCTGGATATAATTCACCCTTCCACTTT.